The T cell receptor beta chain described here comes from a study of T-cell memory formation after mild COVID-19. The ends lost 5 bases at V and 0 bases at J; junction bases unmatched: 2. Per the germline V gene, CDR1 is SGHTA and CDR2 is FQGTGA. This CDR3 region has 14 residues. TCRdb itself ran the 5' RACE reads through MiXCR, one entry per CDR3 protein. The sample holds a few hundred thousand distinct CDR3 sequences, around 27% seen once. This clonotype was found a few times. What it recognizes is unknown. Whole-study findings and limits: Within pre-infection memory, some responding clones were found, suggesting cross-reactive memory joined.

The chain uses TRBV7-3 and TRBJ2-3; TRBD1 matches at 7 bases. Sequenced: PBMCs or a T cell subset sorted from them (not recorded which). The sequence was obtained from an adult woman who had mild COVID-19 (a few samples of this study predate the infection). Cell type and time point are not known. Here the CDR3 DNA reads TGTGCCAGCAGCATGACAGGGAGCACAGATACGCAGTATTTT. It specifies CASSMTGSTDTQYF.